Detailed here is one T cell receptor beta chain. The target antigen is unknown. V dropped 4 bases and J dropped 9 bases, with 17 bases sitting between them. From germline, CDR1 is SGHKS and CDR2 YYEKEE (reference sequence). This CDR3 contains 14 residues. The source of the sample is a study of cytomegalovirus exposure and HLA in healthy donors. Overall study context: A data release that came early held 80 million or so unique TCRs from HLA-typed donors. Study conclusions and caveats: Presence/absence analysis assumed near-uniform sequencing depth across donors.

Regarding donors, all were healthy bone marrow donors. PCR employed 60 Vbeta and 13 Jbeta primers. Clones were sequenced by immunoSEQ multiplex PCR, and TCRdb holds only the in-frame ones, with some missing. Altogether roughly 200,000 clones are present, roughly 84% being singletons, with the ten largest covering less than 2%. The sample was PBMCs. J is TRBJ1-5 and V is TRBV5-5; D is perhaps TRBD1 (6 bases). This TCR came from a man aged 45-65 years in good health and CMV-seronegative. The CDR3: CASSVGTHEAPQHF. CDR3 sequence (DNA): TGTGCCAGCAGCGTCGGGACACACGAGGCGCCCCAGCATTTT. The full variable domain, its missing parts supplied by reference TRBV5-5 and TRBJ1-5, is DAGVTQSPTHLIKTRGQQVTLRCSPISGHKSVSWYQQVLGQGPQFIFQYYEKEERGRGNFPDRFSARQFPNYSSELNVNALLLGDSALYLCASSVGTHEAPQHFGDGTRLSIL.